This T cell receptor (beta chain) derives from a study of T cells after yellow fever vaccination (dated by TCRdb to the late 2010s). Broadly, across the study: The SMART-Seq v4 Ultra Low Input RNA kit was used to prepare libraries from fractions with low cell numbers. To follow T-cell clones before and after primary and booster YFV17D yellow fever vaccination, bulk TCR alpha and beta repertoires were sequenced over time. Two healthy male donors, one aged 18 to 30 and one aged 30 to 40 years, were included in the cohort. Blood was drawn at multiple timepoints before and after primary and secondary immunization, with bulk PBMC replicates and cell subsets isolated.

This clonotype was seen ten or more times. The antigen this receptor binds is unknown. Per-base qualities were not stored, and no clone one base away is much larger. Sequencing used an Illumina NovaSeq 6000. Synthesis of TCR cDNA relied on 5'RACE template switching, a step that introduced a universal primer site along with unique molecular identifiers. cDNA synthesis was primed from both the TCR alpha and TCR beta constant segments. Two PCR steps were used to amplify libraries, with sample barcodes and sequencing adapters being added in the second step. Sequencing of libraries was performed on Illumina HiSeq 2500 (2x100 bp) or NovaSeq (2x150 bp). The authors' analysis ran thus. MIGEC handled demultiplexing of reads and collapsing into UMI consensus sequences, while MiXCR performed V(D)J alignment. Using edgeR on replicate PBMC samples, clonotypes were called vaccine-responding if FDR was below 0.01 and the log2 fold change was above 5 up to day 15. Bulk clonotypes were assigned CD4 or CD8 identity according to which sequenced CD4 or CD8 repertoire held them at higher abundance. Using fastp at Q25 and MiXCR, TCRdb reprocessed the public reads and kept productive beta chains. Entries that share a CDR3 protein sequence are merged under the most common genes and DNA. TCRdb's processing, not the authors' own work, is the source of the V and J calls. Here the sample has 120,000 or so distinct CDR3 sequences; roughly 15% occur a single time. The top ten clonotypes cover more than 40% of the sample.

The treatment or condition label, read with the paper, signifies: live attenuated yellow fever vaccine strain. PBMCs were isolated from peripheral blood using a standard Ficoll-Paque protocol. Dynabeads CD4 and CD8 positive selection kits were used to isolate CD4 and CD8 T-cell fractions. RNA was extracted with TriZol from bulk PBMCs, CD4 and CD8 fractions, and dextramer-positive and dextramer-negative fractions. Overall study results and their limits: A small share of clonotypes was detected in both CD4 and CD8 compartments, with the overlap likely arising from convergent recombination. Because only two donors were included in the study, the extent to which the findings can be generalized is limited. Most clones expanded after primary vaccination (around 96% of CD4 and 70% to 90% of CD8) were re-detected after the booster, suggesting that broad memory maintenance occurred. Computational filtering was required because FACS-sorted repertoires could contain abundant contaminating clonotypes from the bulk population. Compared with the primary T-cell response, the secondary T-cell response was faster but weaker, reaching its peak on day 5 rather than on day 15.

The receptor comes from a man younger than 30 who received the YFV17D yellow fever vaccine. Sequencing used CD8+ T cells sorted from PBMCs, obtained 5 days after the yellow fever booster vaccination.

DNA sequence: TGCGCCAGCAGTGAAGACAGGGTGGTCTACGAGCAGTACTTC. It translates as CASSEDRVVYEQYF. The rearranged chain carries TRBV10-2 and TRBJ2-7; TRBD1 agrees with 7 junctional bases. The CDR3 covers 14 residues, taking in both the cysteine and the phenylalanine. The DNA shown is the 42-base CDR3, in frame from base 1. Ends trimmed: V by 3 bases, J by 3 bases; bases unmatched to a gene: 5. For CDR1 and CDR2, the germline V gene lists WSHSY and SAAADI.